These T cell receptor beta chains were read from a single sample in a study of T-cell memory formation after mild COVID-19. TCRdb fed the 5' RACE reads into MiXCR, producing one record per CDR3 protein. The sample includes tens of thousands of distinct CDR3 sequences, roughly 23% seen only once; the top ten take 42%. The sequenced material came from PBMCs or a T cell subset sorted from them (not recorded which). The receptors were gathered from a man between 18 and 35 years old who had mild COVID-19 (a few samples of this study predate the infection). Cell type and time point are not known. CDR3s include the opening cysteine and the closing phenylalanine or tryptophan.

CDR3 protein	V gene	J gene
CASSPTGPSYGYTF	TRBV3-1	TRBJ1-2
CASSHPRETQYF	TRBV4-2	TRBJ2-5
CASSFGQGVSNQPQHF	TRBV7-9	TRBJ1-5
CASSHRQDLDGYTF	TRBV7-9	TRBJ1-2
CASSSGPRDGYTF	TRBV9	TRBJ1-2
CASSSLPEEAFF	TRBV12-3/TRBV12-4	TRBJ1-1
CASSHGQGAVTDTQYF	TRBV11-2	TRBJ2-3
CASRPIPANQPQHF	TRBV27	TRBJ1-5
CASSQRSTGELFF	TRBV4-2	TRBJ2-2
CASSQGGPYSGNTIYF	TRBV3-1	TRBJ1-3
CASSSTKSGTGGYEQYF	TRBV7-9	TRBJ2-7
CASGWTPLPYNEQFF	TRBV6-5	TRBJ2-1
CASSLSGGALVETQYF	TRBV4-2	TRBJ2-5
CASSSSYRGLQETQYF	TRBV7-6	TRBJ2-5
CASSQDRSTDTQYF	TRBV4-3	TRBJ2-3
CASSQSGTGWNEQFF	TRBV3-1	TRBJ2-1
CASSLSGTGVYEQYF	TRBV5-1	TRBJ2-7
CASSPPTKQQYF	TRBV4-1	TRBJ2-7
CASSYASGGGKETQYF	TRBV5-6	TRBJ2-5
CASSQDQGIYGYTF	TRBV14	TRBJ1-2
CASEERVGDQPQHF	TRBV2	TRBJ1-5
CASSVTGADTQYF	TRBV7-9	TRBJ2-3
CASRVTGTGEQYF	TRBV28	TRBJ2-7
CASRLNDFSYNEQFF	TRBV6-5	TRBJ2-1
CSARVGQGRFTEAFF	TRBV20-1	TRBJ1-1
CASSLSGYTDTQYF	TRBV7-3	TRBJ2-3
CASSPGTQGNEKLFF	TRBV7-9	TRBJ1-4
CASSSPRGSMGYTF	TRBV5-4	TRBJ1-2
CASSQLIATNEKLFF	TRBV3-1	TRBJ1-4
CASSPSVGGVATNEKLFF	TRBV18	TRBJ1-4
CASSLLASTDTQYF	TRBV6-2/TRBV6-3	TRBJ2-3
CASSQESRGSEETQYF	TRBV3-1	TRBJ2-5
CASSRGPAGVYF	TRBV4-2	TRBJ2-7
CASMDSSDIQYF	TRBV12-3/TRBV12-4	TRBJ2-4
CASGLVTLNSPLHF	TRBV12-5	TRBJ1-6
CASSPERGGRTDTQYF	TRBV7-2	TRBJ2-3
CASSSLGQGMFDEQFF	TRBV7-8	TRBJ2-1
CASSISAVGELFF	TRBV19	TRBJ2-2
CASSLGGGQQGYTF	TRBV5-1	TRBJ1-2
CASSSPDGSGYQETQYF	TRBV11-2	TRBJ2-5
CASSYRTSGGAGTDTQYF	TRBV7-9	TRBJ2-3
CASSYSKTVLYNEQFF	TRBV6-5	TRBJ2-1
CASIYGVNYGYTF	TRBV6-6	TRBJ1-2
CASSAGGGGGGTDTQYF	TRBV7-3	TRBJ2-3
CASSQVGTSVTDTQYF	TRBV4-1	TRBJ2-3
CASSYSFPPTSNQPQHF	TRBV6-5	TRBJ1-5
CASSLGQGAGEAFF	TRBV7-2	TRBJ1-1
CAISEPLFGANEQFF	TRBV10-3	TRBJ2-1
CASSYNLFATLPYGYTF	TRBV12-3/TRBV12-4	TRBJ1-2
CASSLRREGSDTQYF	TRBV5-5	TRBJ2-3
CASRGSELFF	TRBV25-1	TRBJ2-2
CASREGGRVLETQYF	TRBV6-2/TRBV6-3	TRBJ2-5
CASSSLETQYF	TRBV11-2	TRBJ2-5
CASSENRGVGYGYTF	TRBV6-1	TRBJ1-2
CASSSRRNWEETQYF	TRBV7-2	TRBJ2-5
CASSQGRYSYEQYF	TRBV4-3	TRBJ2-7
CSALGQGAYEQFF	TRBV29-1	TRBJ2-1